These T cell receptor beta chains were read from a single sample in a study of cytotoxic CD8 clonotypes in ibrutinib-treated CLL. Profiling relied on immunoSEQ multiplex PCR, and the TCRdb table lists in-frame clones only, not all of them. The sample holds 14,000 or so clones, around 60% seen once. The sample consisted of PBMCs, taken before ibrutinib treatment. Receptor source: a human donor with chronic lymphocytic leukemia. CDR3s include the opening cysteine and the closing phenylalanine or tryptophan. The D gene is left open where the match is weak. Size tells how often a clone was seen (once, few, many) or the class of an expanded clone, and some rows leave it out.

NA	TRBV5-8	TRBJ1-5	NA	CASSLGASEQPQHF	TGTGCCAGCAGCTTGGGGGCTAGTGAGCAGCCCCAGCATTTT
NA	TRBV5-6	TRBJ2-7	NA	CASILIREHSYEQYF	TGTGCCAGCATCCTAATCAGGGAACACTCCTACGAGCAGTACTTC
NA	TRBV18	TRBJ2-1	TRBD1	CASSSDRGSYNEQFF	TGTGCCAGCTCATCCGACAGGGGCTCCTACAATGAGCAGTTCTTC
NA	TRBV18	TRBJ2-1	NA	CASYGGLPGNEQFF	TGTGCCAGCTACGGGGGACTCCCTGGCAATGAGCAGTTCTTC
medium-sized	TRBV18	TRBJ2-7	NA	CASSRDPGWEQYF	TGTGCCAGCTCCCGTGACCCCGGGTGGGAGCAGTACTTC
NA	TRBV5-6	TRBJ1-2	TRBD1	CASSWTSRGHGYTF	TGTGCCAGCAGCTGGACGTCCAGGGGGCATGGCTACACCTTC
once	TRBV29-1	TRBJ1-2	TRBD1	CSVEDLGRGAGGYTF	TGCAGCGTTGAAGATCTCGGCAGGGGGGCCGGTGGCTACACCTTC
NA	TRBV2	TRBJ2-7	NA	CASSDLVGVPSYEQYF	TGTGCCAGCAGTGATTTGGTGGGGGTTCCCTCCTACGAGCAGTACTTC
few	TRBV5-4	TRBJ1-3	NA	CASSLRGVEPGTIYF	TGTGCCAGCAGCTTGAGGGGGGTAGAACCGGGCACCATATATTTT
NA	TRBV5-4	TRBJ2-7	TRBD1	CASSLDRGDYEQYF	TGTGCCAGCAGCTTGGACAGGGGGGACTACGAGCAGTACTTC
NA	TRBV5-6	TRBJ1-1	TRBD1	CASRTKGAINTEAFF	TGTGCCAGCAGGACGAAGGGGGCAATCAACACTGAAGCTTTCTTT
NA	TRBV2	TRBJ1-5	TRBD1	CASSQRFGRGLDQPQHF	TGTGCCAGCAGTCAGAGGTTCGGCAGGGGGCTGGATCAGCCCCAGCATTTT
NA	TRBV15	TRBJ1-4	TRBD1	CATSRDLQGANEKLFF	TGTGCCACCAGCAGAGATTTACAGGGGGCTAATGAAAAACTGTTTTTT
NA	TRBV2	TRBJ2-7	NA	CASSVAYEQYF	TGTGCCAGCAGTGTGGCCTACGAGCAGTACTTC
NA	TRBV20-1	TRBJ2-3	NA	CSASDGDTQYF	TGCAGTGCTAGTGACGGAGATACGCAGTATTTT
few	TRBV5-5	TRBJ2-7	NA	CASTHEGTTYEQYF	TGTGCCAGCACGCATGAGGGGACGACCTACGAGCAGTACTTC
NA	TRBV7-9	TRBJ2-1	NA	CASSLGDEQFF	TGTGCCAGCAGCTTAGGCGATGAGCAGTTCTTC
NA	TRBV5-4	TRBJ2-2	TRBD2	CASSDPGLAGGLFF	TGTGCCAGCAGCGATCCGGGACTAGCGGGGGGGCTGTTTTTT
many	TRBV9	TRBJ1-1	NA	CASSTLDWGAAFF	TGTGCCAGCAGCACCTTGGACTGGGGGGCAGCTTTCTTT
NA	TRBV7-9	TRBJ1-6	NA	CASSLNLNSPLHF	TGTGCCAGCAGCTTAAATCTGAATTCACCCCTCCACTTT
NA	TRBV5-1	TRBJ2-5	TRBD2	CASSLVLAGGQETQYF	TGCGCCAGCAGCTTGGTATTAGCGGGGGGACAAGAGACCCAGTACTTC
NA	TRBV25-1	TRBJ2-7	NA	CASSEGWEQYF	TGTGCCAGCAGTGAAGGGTGGGAGCAGTACTTC
once	TRBV5-4	TRBJ2-3	NA	CASSLTDNTDTQYF	TGTGCCAGCAGCTTAACGGACAACACAGATACGCAGTATTTT
NA	TRBV10-2	TRBJ1-2	NA	CASSAYDRTANYGYTF	TGCGCCAGCAGTGCATATGATAGGACAGCGAACTATGGCTACACCTTC
NA	TRBV6-5	TRBJ2-5	NA	CASTPPGGETQYF	TGTGCCAGCACGCCCCCGGGCGGGGAGACCCAGTACTTC
NA	TRBV11-3	TRBJ2-2	TRBD1	CASSFRRGQGGELFF	TGTGCCAGCAGCTTCCGCAGGGGGCAAGGCGGGGAGCTGTTTTTT
NA	TRBV29-1	TRBJ2-2	NA	CSAMTGELFF	TGCAGCGCAATGACCGGGGAGCTGTTTTTT
once	TRBV7-9	TRBJ1-1	TRBD1	CASSSDRRNTEAFF	TGTGCCAGCAGCTCGGACAGGAGGAACACTGAAGCTTTCTTT
NA	TRBV7-9	TRBJ2-7	TRBD1	CASSPGTGISYEQYF	TGTGCCAGCAGTCCCGGGACAGGGATTTCCTACGAGCAGTACTTC
NA	TRBV18	TRBJ2-7	TRBD2	CASSLLGLAGGSSYEQYF	TGTGCCAGCTCACTGCTGGGACTAGCGGGGGGGAGCTCCTACGAGCAGTACTTC
NA	TRBV5-1	TRBJ2-1	TRBD2	CATRGGTSVFF	TGCGCCACCAGAGGTGGGACTAGTGTGTTCTTC
NA	TRBV5-5	TRBJ2-5	TRBD2	CASSFMAGGRETQYF	TGTGCCAGCAGCTTTATGGCGGGGGGGAGAGAGACCCAGTACTTC
NA	TRBV6-1	TRBJ1-2	NA	CASSADTNNYGYTF	TGTGCCAGCAGTGCGGACACTAATAACTATGGCTACACCTTC
few	TRBV10-2	TRBJ2-3	NA	CASKGGTQSTDTQYF	TGCGCCAGCAAAGGCGGGACACAAAGCACAGATACGCAGTATTTT
NA	TRBV15	TRBJ2-7	NA	CATSLRQGGDYEQYF	TGTGCCACCAGCCTACGACAGGGAGGGGACTACGAGCAGTACTTC
NA	TRBV4-1	TRBJ2-5	NA	CASSQDSGRVFSQETQYF	TGCGCCAGCAGCCAAGATTCGGGCAGAGTCTTTTCCCAAGAGACCCAGTACTTC
NA	TRBV18	TRBJ1-4	TRBD1	CASSVIGTGFEKLFF	TGTGCCAGCTCAGTCATCGGGACAGGGTTTGAAAAACTGTTTTTT
NA	TRBV5-8	TRBJ1-3	NA	CASSLQGGQAGNTIYF	TGTGCCAGCAGCTTACAAGGAGGTCAAGCTGGAAACACCATATATTTT